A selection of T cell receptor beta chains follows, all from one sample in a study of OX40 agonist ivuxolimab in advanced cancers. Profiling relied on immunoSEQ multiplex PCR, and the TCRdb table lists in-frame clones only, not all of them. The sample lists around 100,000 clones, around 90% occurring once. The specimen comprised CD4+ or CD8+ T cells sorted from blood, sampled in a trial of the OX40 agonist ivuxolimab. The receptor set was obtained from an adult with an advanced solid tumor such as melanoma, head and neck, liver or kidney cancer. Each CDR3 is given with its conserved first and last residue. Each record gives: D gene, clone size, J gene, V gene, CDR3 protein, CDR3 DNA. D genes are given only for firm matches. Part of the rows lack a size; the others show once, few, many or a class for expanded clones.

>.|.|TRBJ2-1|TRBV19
CASSIPRAGTQSGNEQFF
TGTGCCAGTAGTATCCCCCGAGCCGGGACTCAGTCGGGCAATGAGCAGTTCTTC
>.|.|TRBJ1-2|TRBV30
CAWSVGVNLGFRYGYTF
TGTGCCTGGAGTGTTGGGGTTAATCTCGGGTTCCGCTATGGCTACACCTTC
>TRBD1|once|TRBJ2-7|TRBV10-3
CAISDGDRGDEQYF
TGTGCCATCAGTGACGGGGACAGGGGGGACGAGCAGTACTTC
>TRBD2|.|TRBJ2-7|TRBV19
CASSLSSGGSYEQYF
TGTGCCAGTAGTTTATCTAGCGGAGGTTCCTACGAGCAGTACTTC
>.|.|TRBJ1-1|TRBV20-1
CSASPLLLAFF
TGCAGTGCTAGTCCGCTACTTCTAGCTTTCTTT
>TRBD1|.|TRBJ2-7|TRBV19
CASSIIGRTGSYEQYF
TGTGCCAGTAGTATCATAGGGCGGACAGGGTCCTACGAGCAGTACTTC
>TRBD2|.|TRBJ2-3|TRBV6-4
CASSPGAGGIVDTQYF
TGTGCCAGCAGTCCCGGGGCGGGGGGGATCGTCGATACGCAGTATTTT
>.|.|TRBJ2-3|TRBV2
CASSDSFRRASDTQYF
TGTGCCAGCAGTGATTCCTTTCGGAGGGCTTCGGATACGCAGTATTTT
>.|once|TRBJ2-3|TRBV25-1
CASNGTRGMSTDTQYF
TGTGCCAGCAATGGTACGCGCGGGATGAGCACAGATACGCAGTATTTT
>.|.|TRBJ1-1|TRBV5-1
CASSTSGPPNTEAFF
TGCGCCAGCAGCACCTCAGGGCCCCCCAACACTGAAGCTTTCTTT
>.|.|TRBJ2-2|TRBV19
CASRPQTSSTGELFF
TGTGCCAGTAGGCCACAAACTAGCAGCACCGGGGAGCTGTTTTTT
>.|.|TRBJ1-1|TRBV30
CAWSSLTGMAEAFF
TGTGCCTGGAGTTCCCTAACAGGGATGGCTGAAGCTTTCTTT
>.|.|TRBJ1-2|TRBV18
CASSPLTGTIGVSGYTF
TGTGCCAGCTCACCACTAACCGGGACCATCGGAGTATCGGGCTACACCTTC
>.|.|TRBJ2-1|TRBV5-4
CASSLEGVIHNEQFF
TGTGCCAGCAGCTTGGAGGGTGTGATTCACAATGAGCAGTTCTTC
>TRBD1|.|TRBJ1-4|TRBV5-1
CASSSAGTGREEEKLFF
TGCGCCAGCAGCTCCGCCGGGACAGGGAGGGAAGAAGAAAAACTGTTTTTT
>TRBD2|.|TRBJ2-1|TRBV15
CATSSPSGRRSYNEQFF
TGTGCCACCAGCTCGCCTAGCGGGAGGAGGTCCTACAATGAGCAGTTCTTC
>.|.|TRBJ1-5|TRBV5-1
CASSFGAPDQPQHF
TGCGCCAGCAGCTTTGGGGCACCCGATCAGCCCCAGCATTTT
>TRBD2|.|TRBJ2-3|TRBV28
CASRPPGLALGTDTQYF
TGTGCCAGCAGGCCTCCGGGACTAGCGTTAGGCACAGATACGCAGTATTTT
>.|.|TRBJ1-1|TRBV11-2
CASSQTPNTEAFF
TGTGCCAGCAGCCAGACACCGAACACTGAAGCTTTCTTT
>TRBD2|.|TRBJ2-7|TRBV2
CASKPTGTTSAGYEQYF
TGTGCCAGCAAACCAACCGGGACTACCTCTGCGGGCTACGAGCAGTACTTC
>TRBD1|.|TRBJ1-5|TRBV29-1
CSVSSGTGSQPQHF
TGCAGCGTGTCCTCCGGGACAGGGAGTCAGCCCCAGCATTTT
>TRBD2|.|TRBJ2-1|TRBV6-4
CASRLAGGPEFF
TGTGCCAGCAGGCTAGCGGGAGGGCCCGAGTTCTTC
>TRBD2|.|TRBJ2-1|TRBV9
CASSVALSSGDNEQFF
TGTGCCAGCAGCGTAGCGCTGTCTAGCGGTGACAATGAGCAGTTCTTC
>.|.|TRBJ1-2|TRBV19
CASSPGVPTGYTF
TGTGCCAGTAGTCCGGGAGTCCCTACTGGCTACACCTTC
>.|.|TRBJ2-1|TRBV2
CASESTGEQFF
TGTGCCAGCGAAAGCACCGGTGAGCAGTTCTTC
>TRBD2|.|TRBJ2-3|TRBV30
CAWSVELAGTDTQYF
TGTGCCTGGAGTGTGGAACTAGCGGGGACAGATACGCAGTATTTT
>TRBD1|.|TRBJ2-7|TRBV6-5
CASSRQGSGEQYF
TGTGCCAGCAGTAGACAGGGGTCGGGCGAGCAGTACTTC
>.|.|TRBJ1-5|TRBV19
CASSIVGSNQPQHF
TGTGCCAGTAGTATTGTGGGGAGTAATCAGCCCCAGCATTTT
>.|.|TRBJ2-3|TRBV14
CASSQELSTDTQYF
TGTGCCAGCAGCCAAGAATTGAGCACAGATACGCAGTATTTT
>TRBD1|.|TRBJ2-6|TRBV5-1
CASSSPGTASSGANVLTF
TGCGCCAGCAGCTCGCCCGGGACAGCGAGCTCTGGGGCCAACGTCCTGACTTTC
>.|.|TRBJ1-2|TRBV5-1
CASSLVDRPSGYTF
TGCGCCAGCAGCTTGGTGGACAGACCGTCCGGCTACACCTTC
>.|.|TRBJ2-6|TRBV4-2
CASSHTRGTGANVLTF
TGTGCCAGCAGCCACACAAGGGGGACTGGGGCCAACGTCCTGACTTTC
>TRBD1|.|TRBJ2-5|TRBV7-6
CASTPTGGAGETQYF
TGTGCCAGCACCCCGACAGGGGGCGCGGGTGAGACCCAGTACTTC
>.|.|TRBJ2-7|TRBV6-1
CASSEALLEQYF
TGTGCCAGCAGTGAAGCGCTTTTAGAGCAGTACTTC
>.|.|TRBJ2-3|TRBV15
CATSSPSGGTDTQYF
TGTGCCACCAGCAGCCCCAGTGGGGGCACAGATACGCAGTATTTT
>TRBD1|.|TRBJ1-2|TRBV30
CAWDRGHGYTF
TGTGCCTGGGACAGGGGGCATGGCTACACCTTC
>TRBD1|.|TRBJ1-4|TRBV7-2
CASSKSTGSNEKLFF
TGTGCCAGCAGTAAGTCGACAGGGAGTAATGAAAAACTGTTTTTT
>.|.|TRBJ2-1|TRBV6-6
CASKGSSYNEQFF
TGTGCCAGCAAGGGGAGCTCCTACAATGAGCAGTTCTTC
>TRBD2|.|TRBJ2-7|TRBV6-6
CASSYGLAGIYEQYF
TGTGCCAGCAGTTACGGACTAGCGGGGATCTACGAGCAGTACTTC
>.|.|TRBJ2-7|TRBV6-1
CASSEADSFYEQYF
TGTGCCAGCAGTGAAGCGGACAGCTTCTACGAGCAGTACTTC
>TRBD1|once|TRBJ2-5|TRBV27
CASSANRGTQETQYF
TGTGCCAGCAGTGCCAACAGGGGGACCCAAGAGACCCAGTACTTC
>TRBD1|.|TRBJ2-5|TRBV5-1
CASRDRAGETQYF
TGCGCCAGCAGGGACAGGGCGGGGGAGACCCAGTACTTC
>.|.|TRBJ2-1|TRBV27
CASTSERGALYNEQFF
TGTGCCAGCACCTCCGAGAGGGGGGCCTTATACAATGAGCAGTTCTTC
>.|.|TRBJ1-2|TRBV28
CASRLDRVYGYTF
TGTGCCAGCAGGTTGGACAGAGTCTATGGCTACACCTTC
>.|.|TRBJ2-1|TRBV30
CAWSGGRGDEQFF
TGTGCCTGGAGTGGAGGTAGGGGTGATGAGCAGTTCTTC
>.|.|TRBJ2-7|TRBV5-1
CASSLDGAEQYF
TGCGCCAGCAGCTTGGACGGAGCCGAGCAGTACTTC
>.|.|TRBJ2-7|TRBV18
CASSPRSVSATNEQYF
TGTGCCAGCTCACCACGATCCGTCTCAGCGACTAATGAGCAGTACTTC
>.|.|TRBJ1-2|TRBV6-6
CASSQTGAEGGYTF
TGTGCCAGCAGCCAGACCGGGGCTGAGGGTGGCTACACCTTC
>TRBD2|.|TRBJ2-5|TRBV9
CASSAHSGGVETQYF
TGTGCCAGCAGCGCCCATAGCGGGGGTGTGGAGACCCAGTACTTC
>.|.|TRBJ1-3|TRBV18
CASSRQTGDTIYF
TGTGCCAGCTCACGACAGACGGGTGACACCATATATTTT
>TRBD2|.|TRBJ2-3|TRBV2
CASSGTSGNTDTQYF
TGTGCCAGCAGTGGGACTAGCGGGAACACAGATACGCAGTATTTT
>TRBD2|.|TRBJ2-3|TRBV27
CASSFRLAGSTDTQYF
TGTGCCAGCAGTTTTCGACTAGCGGGGAGCACAGATACGCAGTATTTT
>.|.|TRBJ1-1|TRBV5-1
CASRRGGDTEAFF
TGCGCCAGCAGGAGGGGGGGTGACACTGAAGCTTTCTTT
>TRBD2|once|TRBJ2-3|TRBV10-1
CASRPSVASGADTQYF
TGCGCCAGCAGGCCCTCGGTGGCTAGCGGGGCAGATACGCAGTATTTT